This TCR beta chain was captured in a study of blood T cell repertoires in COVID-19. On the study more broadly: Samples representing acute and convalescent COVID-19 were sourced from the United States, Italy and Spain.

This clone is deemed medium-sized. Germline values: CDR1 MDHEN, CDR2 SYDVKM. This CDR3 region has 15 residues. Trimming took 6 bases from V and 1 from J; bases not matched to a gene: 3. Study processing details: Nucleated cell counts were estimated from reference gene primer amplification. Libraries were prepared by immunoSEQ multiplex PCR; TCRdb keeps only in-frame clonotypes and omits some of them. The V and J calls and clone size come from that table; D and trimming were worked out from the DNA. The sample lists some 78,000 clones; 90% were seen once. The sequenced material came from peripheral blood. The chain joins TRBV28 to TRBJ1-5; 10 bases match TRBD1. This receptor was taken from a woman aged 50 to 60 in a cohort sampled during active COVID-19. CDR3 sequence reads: CASSRTGGSNQPQHF. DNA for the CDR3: TGTGCCAGCAGCCGGACAGGGGGAAGCAATCAGCCCCAGCATTTT. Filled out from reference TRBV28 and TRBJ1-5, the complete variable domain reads DVKVTQSSRYLVKRTGEKVFLECVQDMDHENMFWYRQDPGLGLRLIYFSYDVKMKEKGDIPEGYSVSREKKERFSLILESASTNQTSMYLCASSRTGGSNQPQHFGDGTRLSIL.